This T cell receptor beta chain was sequenced during a study of blood T cell repertoires in COVID-19. Sequenced by immunoSEQ multiplex PCR; TCRdb stores in-frame clones only, minus some. The table has about 320,000 clones, 65% to 90% seen once. This CDR3 spans 15 amino acids. Germline V gives CDR1 SGDLS, CDR2 YYNGEE. V was clipped by 4 bases and J by 2 bases, with 15 bases between them. Two negative PCRs, clearance, or symptom resolution characterized the recovered Cohort 3 donors. The gene calls are TRBV9 and TRBJ1-2; D may be TRBD1 (5 bases). The receptor's source is a woman under 30 who had recovered from COVID-19. Sequencing was carried out using PBMCs or T cells enriched from blood (not recorded which). The CDR3 DNA is TGTGCCAGCAGCCCCTGGCAGGGTAACAACTATGGCTACACCTTC. Amino acid sequence: CASSPWQGNNYGYTF.